The sequence of this T cell receptor (beta chain) was determined in a study of T cells in localized non-small cell lung cancer. Clones were sequenced by immunoSEQ multiplex PCR, and TCRdb holds only the in-frame ones, with some missing. The sample comprises 15,000 to 25,000 clones, about nine tenths of which are singletons, and about 4.3% rests with the top ten. The V gene end was trimmed by 6 bases and the J gene end by 7 bases; junction bases not matched to a gene: 18. CDR3 length: 17 amino acids. Per germline, CDR1 SGHVS and CDR2 FQNEAQ. This clonotype was obtained from a male donor older than 55 with stage I squamous cell lung carcinoma. The V gene is TRBV7-8, the J gene TRBJ2-7, with TRBD2 matching 10 bases. The sample consisted of peripheral blood, taken before any cancer treatment. The CDR3: CASRGTRASGSLGEQYF. As DNA, the CDR3 is TGTGCCAGCAGGGGTACTAGGGCTAGCGGGAGTTTGGGGGAGCAGTACTTC.